This TCR beta chain was observed in a study of T cells after yellow fever vaccination. Across the study: When fractions had low cell numbers, they were prepared with SMART-Seq v4 Ultra Low Input. General study results and limits: Subsequent booster samples again held most clones from primary vaccination (roughly 96% CD4, just under 90% CD8).

Germline V gene sequence: CDR1 LGHNA, CDR2 YNFKEQ. J gave up 3 bases and V 0 bases, and 5 bases lay outside the gene matches. The CDR3 sequence is 16 residues long. This clonotype came up many times. What it binds is not known. TCRdb re-derived calls from the 5' RACE reads in MiXCR, one entry per CDR3 protein. The table has about 220,000 distinct CDR3 sequences, approximately 3.2% seen once. The starting material was CD4+ T cells sorted from PBMCs, obtained 10 days after the yellow fever booster vaccination. The chain employs TRBV4-2 and TRBJ2-1; TRBD2 matches 7 bases. The source is a man between 18 and 35 years old who received the YFV17D yellow fever vaccine. CDR3 region: CASSQDRAGLYNEQFF. The DNA for the CDR3 is TGTGCCAGCAGCCAAGATCGAGCGGGGCTCTACAATGAGCAGTTCTTC.